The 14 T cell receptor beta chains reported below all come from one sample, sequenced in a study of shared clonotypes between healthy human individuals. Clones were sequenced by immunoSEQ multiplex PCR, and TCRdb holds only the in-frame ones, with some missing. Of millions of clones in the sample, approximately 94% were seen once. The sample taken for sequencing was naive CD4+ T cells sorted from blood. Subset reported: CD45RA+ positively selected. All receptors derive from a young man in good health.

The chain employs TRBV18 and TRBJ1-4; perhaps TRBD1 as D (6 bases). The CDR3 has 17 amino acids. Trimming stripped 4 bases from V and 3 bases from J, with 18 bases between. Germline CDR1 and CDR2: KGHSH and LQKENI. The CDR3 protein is CASSLSLIQGANEKLFF. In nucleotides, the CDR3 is TGTGCCAGCTCACTTTCCTTAATACAGGGTGCTAATGAAAAACTGTTTTTT.

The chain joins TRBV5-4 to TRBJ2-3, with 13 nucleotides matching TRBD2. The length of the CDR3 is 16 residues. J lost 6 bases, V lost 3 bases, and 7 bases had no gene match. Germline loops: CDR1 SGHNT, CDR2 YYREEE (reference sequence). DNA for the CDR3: TGTGCCAGCAGCTGGGGACTAGCGGGAAAAGGGGATACGCAGTATTTT. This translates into CASSWGLAGKGDTQYF.

CDR3 loop: CASSSSGSSDTQYF. The CDR3 nucleotides read TGCGCCAGCAGCTCTAGCGGGAGTTCAGATACGCAGTATTTT. The chain links TRBV5-1 to TRBJ2-3; TRBD2 agrees at 10 bases. V lost 3 bases and J lost 4; bases outside the gene matches: 2. The CDR3 runs to 14 residues. Germline V lookup: CDR1 SGHRS, CDR2 YFSETQ.

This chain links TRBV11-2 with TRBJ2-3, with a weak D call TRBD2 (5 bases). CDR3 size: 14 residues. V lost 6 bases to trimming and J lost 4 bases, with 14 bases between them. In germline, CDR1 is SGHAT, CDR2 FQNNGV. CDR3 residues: CASRSVRDSDTQYF. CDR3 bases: TGTGCCAGCAGATCGGTTCGGGATTCAGATACGCAGTATTTT.

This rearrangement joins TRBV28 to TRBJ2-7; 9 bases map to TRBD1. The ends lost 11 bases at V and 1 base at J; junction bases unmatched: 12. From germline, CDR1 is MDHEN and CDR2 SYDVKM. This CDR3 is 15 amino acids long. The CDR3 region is CAVGTGTQGSYEQYF. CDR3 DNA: TGTGCCGTAGGGACAGGGACACAGGGATCCTACGAGCAGTACTTC.

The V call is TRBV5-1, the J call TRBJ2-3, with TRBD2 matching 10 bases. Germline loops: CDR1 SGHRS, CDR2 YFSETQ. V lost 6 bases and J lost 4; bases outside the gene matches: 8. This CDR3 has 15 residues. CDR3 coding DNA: TGCGCCAGCAAACCCCTAGCGGGAGTGGCAGATACGCAGTATTTT. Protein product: CASKPLAGVADTQYF.

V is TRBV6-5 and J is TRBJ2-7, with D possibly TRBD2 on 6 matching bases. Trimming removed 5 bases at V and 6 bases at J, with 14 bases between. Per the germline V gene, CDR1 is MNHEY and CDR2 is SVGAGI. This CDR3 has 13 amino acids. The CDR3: CASSQAGGTEQYF. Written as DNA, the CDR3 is TGTGCCAGCAGTCAAGCAGGCGGGACCGAGCAGTACTTC.

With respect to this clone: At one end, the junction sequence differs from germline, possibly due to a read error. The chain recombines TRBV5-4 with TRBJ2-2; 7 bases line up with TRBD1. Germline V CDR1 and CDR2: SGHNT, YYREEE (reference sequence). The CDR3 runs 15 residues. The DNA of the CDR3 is TGCGCCAGCAGCCCCACACGGACAGGCACCGGGGAGCTGTTTTTT. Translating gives CASSPTRTGTGELFF.

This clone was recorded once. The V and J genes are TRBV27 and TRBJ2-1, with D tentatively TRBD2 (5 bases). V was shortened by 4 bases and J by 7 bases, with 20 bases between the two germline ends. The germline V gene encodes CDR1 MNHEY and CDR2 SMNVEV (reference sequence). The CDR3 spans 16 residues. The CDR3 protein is CASSYRTPRGLNEQFF. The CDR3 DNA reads TGTGCCAGCAGTTACCGGACTCCGAGAGGCTTGAATGAGCAGTTCTTC.

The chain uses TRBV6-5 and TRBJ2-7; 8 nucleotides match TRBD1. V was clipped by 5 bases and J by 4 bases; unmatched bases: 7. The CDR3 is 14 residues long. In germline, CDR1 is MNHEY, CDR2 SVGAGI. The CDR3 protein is CASSRTGTRYEQYF. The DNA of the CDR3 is TGTGCCAGCAGTCGGACAGGGACGAGGTACGAGCAGTACTTC.

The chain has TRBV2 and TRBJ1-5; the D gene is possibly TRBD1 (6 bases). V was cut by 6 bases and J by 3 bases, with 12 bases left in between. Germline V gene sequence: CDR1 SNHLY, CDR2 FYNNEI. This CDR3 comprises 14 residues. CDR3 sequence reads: CASSRGAVNQPQHF. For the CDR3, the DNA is TGTGCCAGCAGCCGGGGGGCCGTCAATCAGCCCCAGCATTTT.

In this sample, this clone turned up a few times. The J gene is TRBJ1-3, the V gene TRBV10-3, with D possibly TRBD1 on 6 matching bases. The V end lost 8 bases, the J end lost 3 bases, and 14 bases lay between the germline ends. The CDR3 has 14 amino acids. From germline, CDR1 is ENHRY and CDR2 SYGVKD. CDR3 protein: CAIRVTGIGNTIYF. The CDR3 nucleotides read TGTGCCATCCGTGTAACAGGGATTGGAAACACCATATATTTT.

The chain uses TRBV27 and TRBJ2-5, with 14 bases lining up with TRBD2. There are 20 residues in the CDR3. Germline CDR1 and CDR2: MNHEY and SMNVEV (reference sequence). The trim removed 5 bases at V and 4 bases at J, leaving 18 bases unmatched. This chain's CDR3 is CASSSKDGLWTSGRSETQYF. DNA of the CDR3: TGTGCCAGCAGTAGCAAGGACGGGTTATGGACTAGCGGGAGGTCAGAGACCCAGTACTTC.

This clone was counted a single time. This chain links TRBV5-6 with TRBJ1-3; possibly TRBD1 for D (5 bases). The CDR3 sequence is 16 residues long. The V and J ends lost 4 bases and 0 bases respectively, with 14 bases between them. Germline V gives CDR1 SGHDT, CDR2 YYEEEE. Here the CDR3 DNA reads TGTGCCAGCAGCGATGTGTCAGGGAGCTCTGGAAACACCATATATTTT. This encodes CASSDVSGSSGNTIYF.